One T cell receptor beta chain is described in this entry. Data came from immunoSEQ multiplex PCR; TCRdb stores just in-frame clones and leaves some out. The sample holds fewer than 200,000 clones, around 90% seen once. This entry belongs to a study of blood T cell repertoires in COVID-19. The germline gives CDR1 LGHNA, CDR2 YNFKEQ. V gave up 2 bases and J gave up 4 bases, with 6 bases separating them. The CDR3 extends over 13 amino acids. J is TRBJ1-5 and V is TRBV4-2; D is ambiguous. What was sequenced was peripheral blood. This receptor was obtained from a woman at least 80 years old with COVID-19, enrolled during active disease. In nucleotides, the CDR3 is TGTGCCAGCAGCCAATCTTATAATCAGCCCCAGCATTTT. This sequence encodes CASSQSYNQPQHF.